This T cell receptor beta chain came from a study of cytomegalovirus exposure and HLA in healthy donors. Concerning this clone itself: Antigen: not known.

Study results and caveats: In a later analysis, HLA-C alleles had the fewest associated TCRs, DRB1 alleles the most.

The CDR3 is made up of 24 amino acids. Germline assignment: CDR1 SQVTM and CDR2 ANQGSEA. V lost 0 bases, J lost 7 bases, and 29 bases stayed unmatched. A multiplex PCR was run with 60 Vbeta primers and 13 Jbeta primers. Only in-frame clones appear in the TCRdb table, and some are missing; sequencing was by immunoSEQ multiplex PCR. The sample consists of about 260,000 clones, 84% of them appearing once. The sequence was collected from a middle-aged woman in good health and CMV-seropositive. The chain joins TRBV29-1 to TRBJ2-2; 13 bases align to TRBD2. Source material: PBMCs. The CDR3 region is CSVEDHGGDTRRTSGRAGIGELFF. DNA of the CDR3: TGCAGCGTTGAAGATCACGGAGGAGACACCCGCCGGACTAGCGGGAGAGCGGGTATCGGGGAGCTGTTTTTT.